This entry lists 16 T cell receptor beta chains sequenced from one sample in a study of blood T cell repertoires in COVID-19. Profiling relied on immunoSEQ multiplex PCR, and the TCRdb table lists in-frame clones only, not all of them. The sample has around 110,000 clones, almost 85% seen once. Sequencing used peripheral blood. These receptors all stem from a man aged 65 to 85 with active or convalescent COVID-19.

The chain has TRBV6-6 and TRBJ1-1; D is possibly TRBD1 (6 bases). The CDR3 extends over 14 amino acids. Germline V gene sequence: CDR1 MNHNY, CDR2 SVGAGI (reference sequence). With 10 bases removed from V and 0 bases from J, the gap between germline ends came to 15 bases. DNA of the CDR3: TGTGCCACCAATCAGGGGCAGATGAACACTGAAGCTTTCTTT. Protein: CATNQGQMNTEAFF.

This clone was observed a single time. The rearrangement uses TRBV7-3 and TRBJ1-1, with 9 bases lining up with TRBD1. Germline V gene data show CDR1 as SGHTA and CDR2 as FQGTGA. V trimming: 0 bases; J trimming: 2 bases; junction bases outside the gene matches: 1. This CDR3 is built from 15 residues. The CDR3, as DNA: TGTGCCAGCAGCTTAACGGGACAGGGAAACACTGAAGCTTTCTTT. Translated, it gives CASSLTGQGNTEAFF. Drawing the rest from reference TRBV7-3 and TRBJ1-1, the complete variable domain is GAGVSQTPSNKVTEKGKYVELRCDPISGHTALYWYRQSLGQGPEFLIYFQGTGAADDSGLPNDRFFAVRPEGSVSTLKIQRTERGDSAVYLCASSLTGQGNTEAFFGQGTRLTVV.

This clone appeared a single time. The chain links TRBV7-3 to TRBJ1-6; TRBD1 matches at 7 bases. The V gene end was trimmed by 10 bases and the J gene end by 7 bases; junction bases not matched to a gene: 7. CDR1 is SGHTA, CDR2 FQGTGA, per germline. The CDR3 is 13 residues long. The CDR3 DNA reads TGTGCCACCCACCGGGACAGCAATTCACCCCTCCACTTT. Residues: CATHRDSNSPLHF.

CDR3 DNA sequence: TGTGCCATCAGCGGGACAGGGGCCAACAATGAGCAGTTCTTC. Its translation: CAISGTGANNEQFF. The V call is TRBV10-3, the J call TRBJ2-1, with 10 positions matching TRBD1. The CDR3 spans 14 residues. The germline V gene encodes CDR1 ENHRY and CDR2 SYGVKD. With 6 bases clipped from V and 5 bases from J, the junction kept 4 bases outside the gene matches.

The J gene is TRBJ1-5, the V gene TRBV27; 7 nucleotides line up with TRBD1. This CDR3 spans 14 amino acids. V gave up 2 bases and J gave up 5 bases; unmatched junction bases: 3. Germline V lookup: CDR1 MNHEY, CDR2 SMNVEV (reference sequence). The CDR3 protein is CASSLSQGDQPQHF. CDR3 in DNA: TGTGCCAGCAGTTTAAGCCAGGGGGATCAGCCCCAGCATTTT.

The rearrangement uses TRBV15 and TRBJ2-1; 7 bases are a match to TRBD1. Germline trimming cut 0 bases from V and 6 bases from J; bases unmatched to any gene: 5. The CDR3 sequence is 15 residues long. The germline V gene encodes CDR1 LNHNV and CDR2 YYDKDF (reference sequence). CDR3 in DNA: TGTGCCACCAGCAGAGATTGGGGACAGTCCAATGAGCAGTTCTTC. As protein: CATSRDWGQSNEQFF.

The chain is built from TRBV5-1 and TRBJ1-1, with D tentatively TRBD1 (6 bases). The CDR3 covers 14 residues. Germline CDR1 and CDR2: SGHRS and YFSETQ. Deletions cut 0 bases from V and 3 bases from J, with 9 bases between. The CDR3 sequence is CASSLDRADTEAFF. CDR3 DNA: TGCGCCAGCAGCTTGGACAGGGCGGACACTGAAGCTTTCTTT.

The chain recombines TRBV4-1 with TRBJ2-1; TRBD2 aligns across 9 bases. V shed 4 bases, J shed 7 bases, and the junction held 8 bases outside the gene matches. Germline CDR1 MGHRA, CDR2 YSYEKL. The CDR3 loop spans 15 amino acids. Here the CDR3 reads CASSPGLAWVNEQFF. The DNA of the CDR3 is TGCGCCAGCAGCCCGGGACTAGCATGGGTAAATGAGCAGTTCTTC.

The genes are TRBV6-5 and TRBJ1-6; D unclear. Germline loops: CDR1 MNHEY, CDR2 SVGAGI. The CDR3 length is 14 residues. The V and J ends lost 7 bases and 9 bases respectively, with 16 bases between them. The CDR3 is CASTRARAGSPLHF. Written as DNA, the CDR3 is TGTGCCAGCACTAGGGCCCGGGCGGGTTCACCCCTCCACTTT.

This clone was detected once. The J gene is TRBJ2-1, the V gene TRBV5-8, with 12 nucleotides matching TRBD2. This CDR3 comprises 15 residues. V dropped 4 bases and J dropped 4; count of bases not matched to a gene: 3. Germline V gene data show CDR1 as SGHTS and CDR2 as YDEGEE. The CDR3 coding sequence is TGTGCCAGCAGCATAGGACTAGCGGGGTACAATGAGCAGTTCTTC. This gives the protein CASSIGLAGYNEQFF.

For the CDR3, the DNA is TGTGCCAGTAGTGGACTAGCGGGGGGTGCCGGGGAGCTGTTTTTT. Translated: CASSGLAGGAGELFF. This chain uses TRBV19 with TRBJ2-2; 14 nucleotides align to TRBD2. The CDR3 is made up of 15 amino acids. The V gene end was trimmed by 5 bases and the J gene end by 6 bases; junction bases not matched to a gene: 2. Germline CDR1 reads LNHDA; CDR2 reads SQIVND (reference sequence).

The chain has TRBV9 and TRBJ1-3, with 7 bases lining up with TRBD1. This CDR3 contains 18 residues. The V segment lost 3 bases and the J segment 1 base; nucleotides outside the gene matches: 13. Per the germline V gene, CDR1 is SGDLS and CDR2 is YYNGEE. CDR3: CASSEVPNDRVSGNTIYF. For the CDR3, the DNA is TGTGCCAGCAGCGAAGTCCCTAATGACAGGGTATCTGGAAACACCATATATTTT.

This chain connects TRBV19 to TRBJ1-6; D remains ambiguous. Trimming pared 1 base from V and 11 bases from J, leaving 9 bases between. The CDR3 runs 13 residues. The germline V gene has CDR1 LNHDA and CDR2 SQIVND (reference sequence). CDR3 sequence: CASSIVEFTPLHF. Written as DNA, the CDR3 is TGTGCCAGTAGTATAGTGGAGTTTACACCCCTCCACTTT.

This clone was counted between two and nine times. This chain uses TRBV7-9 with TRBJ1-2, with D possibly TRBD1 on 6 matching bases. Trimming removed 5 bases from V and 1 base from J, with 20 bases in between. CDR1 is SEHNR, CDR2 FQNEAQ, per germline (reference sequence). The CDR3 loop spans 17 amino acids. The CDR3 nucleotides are TGTGCCAGCAGCCCTAGAGGGGGTGGAGGTCTTAACTATGGCTACACCTTC. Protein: CASSPRGGGGLNYGYTF.

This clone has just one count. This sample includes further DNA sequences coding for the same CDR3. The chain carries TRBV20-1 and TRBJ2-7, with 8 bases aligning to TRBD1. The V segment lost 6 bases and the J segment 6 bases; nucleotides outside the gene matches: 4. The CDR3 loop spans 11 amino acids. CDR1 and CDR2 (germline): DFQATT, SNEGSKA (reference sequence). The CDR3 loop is CSATGGGEQYF. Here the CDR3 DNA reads TGCAGTGCCACAGGGGGTGGCGAGCAGTACTTC.

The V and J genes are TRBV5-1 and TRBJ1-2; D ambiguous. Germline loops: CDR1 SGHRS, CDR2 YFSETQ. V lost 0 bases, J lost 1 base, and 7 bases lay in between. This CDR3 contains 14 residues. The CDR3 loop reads CASSLADNNYGYTF. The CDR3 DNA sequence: TGCGCCAGCAGCTTGGCCGACAATAACTATGGCTACACCTTC. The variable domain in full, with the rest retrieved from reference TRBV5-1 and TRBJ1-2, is KAGVTQTPRYLIKTRGQQVTLSCSPISGHRSVSWYQQTPGQGLQFLFEYFSETQRNKGNFPGRFSGRQFSNSRSEMNVSTLELGDSALYLCASSLADNNYGYTFGSGTRLTVV.